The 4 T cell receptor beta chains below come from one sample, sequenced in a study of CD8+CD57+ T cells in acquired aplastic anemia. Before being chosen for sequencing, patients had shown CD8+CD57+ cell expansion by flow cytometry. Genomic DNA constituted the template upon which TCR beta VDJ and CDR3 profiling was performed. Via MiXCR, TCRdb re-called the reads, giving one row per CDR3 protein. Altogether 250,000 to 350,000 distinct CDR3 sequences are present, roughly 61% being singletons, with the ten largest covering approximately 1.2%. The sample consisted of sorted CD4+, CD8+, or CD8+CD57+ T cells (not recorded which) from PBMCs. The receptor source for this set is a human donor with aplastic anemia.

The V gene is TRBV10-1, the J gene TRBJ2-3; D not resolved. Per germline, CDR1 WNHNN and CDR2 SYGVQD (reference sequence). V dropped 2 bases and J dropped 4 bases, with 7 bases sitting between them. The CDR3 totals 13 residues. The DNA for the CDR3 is TGCGCCAGCAGTGAGCAAATTGCAGATACGCAGTATTTT. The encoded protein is CASSEQIADTQYF.

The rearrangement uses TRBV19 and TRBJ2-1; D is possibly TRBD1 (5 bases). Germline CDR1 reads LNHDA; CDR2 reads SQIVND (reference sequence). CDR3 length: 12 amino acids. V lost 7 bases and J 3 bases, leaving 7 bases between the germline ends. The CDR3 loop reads CASTGNYNEQFF. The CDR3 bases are TGTGCCAGTACAGGGAACTACAATGAGCAGTTCTTC.

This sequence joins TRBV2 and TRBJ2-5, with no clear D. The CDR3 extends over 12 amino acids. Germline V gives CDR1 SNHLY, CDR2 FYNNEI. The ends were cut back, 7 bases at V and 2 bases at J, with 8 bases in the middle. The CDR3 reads CASTWSQETQYF. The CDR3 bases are TGTGCCAGCACTTGGTCTCAAGAGACCCAGTACTTC.

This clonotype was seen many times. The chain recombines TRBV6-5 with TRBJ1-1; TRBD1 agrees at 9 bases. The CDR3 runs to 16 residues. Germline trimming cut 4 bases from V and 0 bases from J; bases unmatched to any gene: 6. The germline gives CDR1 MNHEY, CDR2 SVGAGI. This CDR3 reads CASSSTGGTLNTEAFF. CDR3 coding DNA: TGTGCCAGCAGTTCCACAGGGGGCACCCTGAACACTGAAGCTTTCTTT.